A selection of T cell receptor beta chains follows, all from one sample in a study of cytotoxic CD8 clonotypes in ibrutinib-treated CLL. Repertoires were generated with immunoSEQ multiplex PCR, while TCRdb's copy carries only in-frame clones and drops some. The table includes approximately 57,000 clones, roughly 50% detected once. Sequenced here: PBMCs, sampled after 24 months of ibrutinib treatment. The source of these receptors is a human donor with chronic lymphocytic leukemia. Both conserved end residues are part of each CDR3. Fields, in order: J gene, D gene, clone size, V gene, CDR3 DNA, CDR3 protein. The D gene is left open where the match is weak. Expanded clones get a size class; other rows say once, few or many, or leave the size out.

j_gene: TRBJ1-1
d_gene: NA
abundance: once
v_gene: TRBV5-1
CDR3nt: TGCGCCAGCAGCGCTGGGAGGCGCCTTGGGGGCATGGACACTGAAGCTTTCTTT
CDR3aa: CASSAGRRLGGMDTEAFF

j_gene: TRBJ2-4
d_gene: NA
abundance: NA
v_gene: TRBV6-5
CDR3nt: TGTGCCAGCGCCCAAGGACTAAACATTCAGTACTTC
CDR3aa: CASAQGLNIQYF

j_gene: TRBJ1-2
d_gene: TRBD1
abundance: NA
v_gene: TRBV18
CDR3nt: TGTGCCAGCTCACCGCTGGACAGGGTTAACTATGGCTACACCTTC
CDR3aa: CASSPLDRVNYGYTF

j_gene: TRBJ1-1
d_gene: NA
abundance: NA
v_gene: TRBV29-1
CDR3nt: TGCAGTTATCTTGTGGGGTTTGGGAACACTGAAGCTTTCTTT
CDR3aa: CSYLVGFGNTEAFF

j_gene: TRBJ1-1
d_gene: NA
abundance: NA
v_gene: TRBV28
CDR3nt: TGTGCCAGCAGCCCACACCACACGAACACTGAAGCTTTCTTT
CDR3aa: CASSPHHTNTEAFF

j_gene: TRBJ2-7
d_gene: TRBD2
abundance: NA
v_gene: TRBV5-1
CDR3nt: TGCGCCAGCAGTAGACTAGCGGATTACTCCTACGAGCAGTACTTC
CDR3aa: CASSRLADYSYEQYF

j_gene: TRBJ2-1
d_gene: NA
abundance: few
v_gene: TRBV5-1
CDR3nt: TGCGCCAGCAGCCAAATACTAGCAAGCGGGGAGCAGTTCTTC
CDR3aa: CASSQILASGEQFF

j_gene: TRBJ1-1
d_gene: NA
abundance: NA
v_gene: TRBV11-2
CDR3nt: TGTGCCAGCAGCTTATCTCCTTTAGTCACTGAAGCTTTCTTT
CDR3aa: CASSLSPLVTEAFF

j_gene: TRBJ1-3
d_gene: NA
abundance: NA
v_gene: TRBV5-1
CDR3nt: TGCGCCAGCAGCCCGAGCACAGGGTATGGAAACACCATATATTTT
CDR3aa: CASSPSTGYGNTIYF

j_gene: TRBJ1-2
d_gene: TRBD1
abundance: NA
v_gene: TRBV2
CDR3nt: TGTGCCAGCATCCCGGACAGGGACTATGGCTACACCTTC
CDR3aa: CASIPDRDYGYTF

j_gene: TRBJ1-6
d_gene: TRBD1
abundance: NA
v_gene: TRBV27
CDR3nt: TGTGCCAGCAGTTTCTCCACGACAGGGGGGAATTCACCCCTCCACTTT
CDR3aa: CASSFSTTGGNSPLHF

j_gene: TRBJ2-2
d_gene: NA
abundance: NA
v_gene: TRBV15
CDR3nt: TGTGCCACCCGCCGGCAGCATATCACCGGGGAGCTGTTTTTT
CDR3aa: CATRRQHITGELFF

j_gene: TRBJ2-5
d_gene: TRBD2
abundance: NA
v_gene: TRBV29-1
CDR3nt: TGCAGCGTTCCGGGACTAGCGACAGAGACCCAGTACTTC
CDR3aa: CSVPGLATETQYF

j_gene: TRBJ2-1
d_gene: NA
abundance: many
v_gene: TRBV5-1
CDR3nt: TGCGCCAGCGGGACTGGGACCCCGAACCCAGGTGAGCAGTTCTTC
CDR3aa: CASGTGTPNPGEQFF

j_gene: TRBJ2-1
d_gene: TRBD2
abundance: NA
v_gene: TRBV7-9
CDR3nt: TGTGCCAGCAGCCACGGGGGGGTACCTTACAATGAGCAGTTCTTC
CDR3aa: CASSHGGVPYNEQFF

j_gene: TRBJ2-3
d_gene: NA
abundance: NA
v_gene: TRBV7-2
CDR3nt: TGTGCCAGCAGCCCCGCTGTGGGCGGGACGCAGTATTTT
CDR3aa: CASSPAVGGTQYF

j_gene: TRBJ2-7
d_gene: NA
abundance: NA
v_gene: TRBV11-2
CDR3nt: TGTGCCAGCAGCTTTCCCCTATCCGGGACAATGTTCCACGAGCAGTACTTC
CDR3aa: CASSFPLSGTMFHEQYF

j_gene: TRBJ1-5
d_gene: NA
abundance: many
v_gene: TRBV30
CDR3nt: TGTGCCTGGAGTGTGACAGTTAATCAGCCCCAGCATTTT
CDR3aa: CAWSVTVNQPQHF

j_gene: TRBJ1-3
d_gene: NA
abundance: NA
v_gene: TRBV14
CDR3nt: TGTGCCAGCAGCCGAAGATTTATGCAGAACTCTGGAAACACCATATATTTT
CDR3aa: CASSRRFMQNSGNTIYF

j_gene: TRBJ1-5
d_gene: NA
abundance: NA
v_gene: TRBV19
CDR3nt: TGTGCCAGTAGTATCTCCGCCCAGCCTAGCAATCAGCCCCAGCATTTT
CDR3aa: CASSISAQPSNQPQHF

j_gene: TRBJ1-1
d_gene: NA
abundance: NA
v_gene: TRBV6-1
CDR3nt: TGTGCCAGCATCCCAGTTAGAATGAACACTGAAGCTTTCTTT
CDR3aa: CASIPVRMNTEAFF

j_gene: TRBJ2-1
d_gene: TRBD1
abundance: few
v_gene: TRBV28
CDR3nt: TGTGCCAGCAGTTTTGGGGACAGGAGCGATGAGCAGTTCTTC
CDR3aa: CASSFGDRSDEQFF

j_gene: TRBJ2-7
d_gene: NA
abundance: NA
v_gene: TRBV18
CDR3nt: TGTGCCAGCTCACCAGCCACAGGGACCTACGAGCAGTACTTC
CDR3aa: CASSPATGTYEQYF

j_gene: TRBJ2-4
d_gene: NA
abundance: NA
v_gene: TRBV7-9
CDR3nt: TGTGCCAGCAGCTTCCTTTTATGGGAGCCTCCCACCGGAAACATTCAGTACTTC
CDR3aa: CASSFLLWEPPTGNIQYF

j_gene: TRBJ1-2
d_gene: TRBD1
abundance: NA
v_gene: TRBV19
CDR3nt: TGTGCCACGACAGGGGGCGCTGGCTACACCTTC
CDR3aa: CATTGGAGYTF

j_gene: TRBJ2-4
d_gene: NA
abundance: NA
v_gene: TRBV28
CDR3nt: TGTGCCAGCAGTTTTGAGGGGCGAGCCAAAAACATTCAGTACTTC
CDR3aa: CASSFEGRAKNIQYF

j_gene: TRBJ1-5
d_gene: NA
abundance: NA
v_gene: TRBV19
CDR3nt: TGTGCCAGTAGTATAGTCAGGGGAGGCAATCAGCCCCAGCATTTT
CDR3aa: CASSIVRGGNQPQHF

j_gene: TRBJ1-2
d_gene: NA
abundance: NA
v_gene: TRBV5-4
CDR3nt: TGTGCCAGCAGTGGCCGGTTTGGCTACACCTTC
CDR3aa: CASSGRFGYTF

j_gene: TRBJ1-1
d_gene: NA
abundance: NA
v_gene: TRBV28
CDR3nt: TGTGCCAGCATGGGGAACACTGAAGCTTTCTTT
CDR3aa: CASMGNTEAFF

j_gene: TRBJ2-1
d_gene: TRBD1
abundance: NA
v_gene: TRBV5-1
CDR3nt: TGCGCCAGCAGCCCCCGGACAGGGGGGAGATCCTACAATGAGCAGTTCTTC
CDR3aa: CASSPRTGGRSYNEQFF

j_gene: TRBJ1-6
d_gene: NA
abundance: few
v_gene: TRBV6-5
CDR3nt: TGTGCCAGCAGTCCCCGGACAGATTCACCCCTCCACTTT
CDR3aa: CASSPRTDSPLHF

j_gene: TRBJ2-3
d_gene: NA
abundance: few
v_gene: TRBV5-4
CDR3nt: TGTGCCAGCAGCTGGGGGCCTGGTACGCAGTATTTT
CDR3aa: CASSWGPGTQYF

j_gene: TRBJ1-2
d_gene: NA
abundance: few
v_gene: TRBV5-4
CDR3nt: TGTGCCAGCAGCTTGGTTGCTAACTATGGCTACACCTTC
CDR3aa: CASSLVANYGYTF

j_gene: TRBJ2-3
d_gene: NA
abundance: NA
v_gene: TRBV10-3
CDR3nt: TGTGCCATCAGTTTACCCGTCTGGGGCCCTCAAACAGATACGCAGTATTTT
CDR3aa: CAISLPVWGPQTDTQYF

j_gene: TRBJ2-3
d_gene: TRBD2
abundance: few
v_gene: TRBV7-7
CDR3nt: TGTGCCAGCAGCGCCACCGTTGGTAGCGGGAGACGGGGCACAGATACGCAGTATTTT
CDR3aa: CASSATVGSGRRGTDTQYF

j_gene: TRBJ2-7
d_gene: NA
abundance: NA
v_gene: TRBV6-5
CDR3nt: TGTGCCAGCAGTTACGACGGACCTCGAAAGGGTGACGAGCAGTACTTC
CDR3aa: CASSYDGPRKGDEQYF

j_gene: TRBJ1-6
d_gene: NA
abundance: NA
v_gene: TRBV5-8
CDR3nt: TGTGCCAGCAGCCGTATCAGGGAAGGCTCACCCCTCCACTTT
CDR3aa: CASSRIREGSPLHF

j_gene: TRBJ2-1
d_gene: NA
abundance: NA
v_gene: TRBV6-1
CDR3nt: TGTGCCAGCATATTAGCACTGAAGAACAATGAGCAGTTCTTC
CDR3aa: CASILALKNNEQFF

j_gene: TRBJ1-1
d_gene: NA
abundance: many
v_gene: TRBV4-1
CDR3nt: TGCGCCAGCAGCCACCCCGGGCAAGGACCTGAAGCTTTCTTT
CDR3aa: CASSHPGQGPEAFF

j_gene: TRBJ2-3
d_gene: NA
abundance: NA
v_gene: TRBV5-1
CDR3nt: TGCGCCAGCAGCTTGGGCCGGGGAAGGTCAGATACGCAGTATTTT
CDR3aa: CASSLGRGRSDTQYF

j_gene: TRBJ2-7
d_gene: NA
abundance: NA
v_gene: TRBV5-6
CDR3nt: TGTGCCAGCAGCCCGATCGGGAGCTCCTACGAGCAGTACTTC
CDR3aa: CASSPIGSSYEQYF

j_gene: TRBJ1-4
d_gene: NA
abundance: NA
v_gene: TRBV6-6
CDR3nt: TGTGCCAGCAGTTACGGTGCAGGGACTAATGAAAAACTGTTTTTT
CDR3aa: CASSYGAGTNEKLFF

j_gene: TRBJ1-2
d_gene: TRBD1
abundance: NA
v_gene: TRBV28
CDR3nt: TGTGCCAGCAGGGGGACAGGGATAGTTTATGGCTACACCTTC
CDR3aa: CASRGTGIVYGYTF

j_gene: TRBJ1-2
d_gene: NA
abundance: NA
v_gene: TRBV27
CDR3nt: TGTGCCAGCAGTTATTCGACAGACTATGGCTACACCTTC
CDR3aa: CASSYSTDYGYTF

j_gene: TRBJ1-2
d_gene: TRBD1
abundance: few
v_gene: TRBV10-2
CDR3nt: TGCGCCAGCGGGGACAGCCTCTATGGCTACACCTTC
CDR3aa: CASGDSLYGYTF

j_gene: TRBJ2-5
d_gene: NA
abundance: few
v_gene: TRBV5-1
CDR3nt: TGCGCCAGCAGCTTGGCCTTAGGTAACCAAGAGACCCAGTACTTC
CDR3aa: CASSLALGNQETQYF

j_gene: TRBJ1-1
d_gene: TRBD1
abundance: few
v_gene: TRBV7-2
CDR3nt: TGTGCCAGCACCTTAACAGGGGGCGAGGAAGCTTTCTTT
CDR3aa: CASTLTGGEEAFF

j_gene: TRBJ1-5
d_gene: NA
abundance: NA
v_gene: TRBV5-4
CDR3nt: TGTGCCAGCAGCTTGCACGGGAACTATGATCAGCCCCAGCATTTT
CDR3aa: CASSLHGNYDQPQHF

j_gene: TRBJ1-6
d_gene: NA
abundance: few
v_gene: TRBV5-1
CDR3nt: TGCGCCAGCAGCTCTGGGGACACTAATTCACCCCTCCACTTT
CDR3aa: CASSSGDTNSPLHF

j_gene: TRBJ1-3
d_gene: NA
abundance: NA
v_gene: TRBV29-1
CDR3nt: TGCAGCGTTGCCCTGCCGGTTCTGGGGGCTGGAAACACCATATATTTT
CDR3aa: CSVALPVLGAGNTIYF

j_gene: TRBJ2-5
d_gene: NA
abundance: NA
v_gene: TRBV7-7
CDR3nt: TGTGCCAGCAGCCGCGGACAAAGGGAGACCCAGTACTTC
CDR3aa: CASSRGQRETQYF

j_gene: TRBJ2-7
d_gene: TRBD2
abundance: NA
v_gene: TRBV28
CDR3nt: TGTGCCAGTGGGACTAGCGGGAGAGACGAGCAGTACTTC
CDR3aa: CASGTSGRDEQYF

j_gene: TRBJ1-4
d_gene: TRBD1
abundance: few
v_gene: TRBV28
CDR3nt: TGTGCCAGCAGTTTAGGAGGGACAGGGACTGAAAAACTGTTTTTT
CDR3aa: CASSLGGTGTEKLFF

j_gene: TRBJ2-5
d_gene: NA
abundance: NA
v_gene: TRBV5-1
CDR3nt: TGCGCCAGCAGCTTGGCGGGGTGGGAGACCCAGTACTTC
CDR3aa: CASSLAGWETQYF

j_gene: TRBJ2-7
d_gene: TRBD2
abundance: few
v_gene: TRBV7-9
CDR3nt: TGTGCCAGCAGCCCAGATAGCGGGACATACGAGCAGTACTTC
CDR3aa: CASSPDSGTYEQYF